This TCR beta chain was sequenced in a study of blood T cell repertoires in COVID-19. V shed 4 bases, J shed 0 bases, and the junction held 6 bases outside the gene matches. Germline CDR1 and CDR2: MGHRA and YSYEKL. The CDR3 spans 15 residues. The method was immunoSEQ multiplex PCR; TCRdb's version includes in-frame clones alone and lacks a portion of them. The table has 220,000 or so clones, nearly 90% seen once. The source of this sequence is a young man who had been exposed to COVID-19. The J gene is TRBJ2-7, the V gene TRBV4-1; 7 positions match TRBD2. The specimen was PBMCs or T cells enriched from blood (not recorded which). The CDR3 nucleotides are TGCGCCAGCAGCCCAGACCCGGGGGGCTCCTACGAGCAGTACTTC. Its translation: CASSPDPGGSYEQYF.